These T cell receptor beta chains were read from a single sample in a study of cytomegalovirus exposure and HLA in healthy donors. TCRdb's table, derived via immunoSEQ multiplex PCR, lists solely in-frame clones and lacks some. The data hold roughly 150,000 clones, with around 72% observed a single time. The specimen sequenced was PBMCs. These receptors were collected from a female donor in good health and CMV-seronegative. Each CDR3 is given with its conserved first and last residue. A D gene is named only where the DNA matches it firmly. Size is omitted from some rows. Given values are once, few, many or a class for expanded clones.

clone_size	j_call	d_call	v_call	cdr3_nt	cdr3_aa
-	TRBJ2-7	TRBD2	TRBV4-2	TGTGCCAGCAGCCCCTGGACTAGCGGGGGGGCCTACGAGCAGTACTTC	CASSPWTSGGAYEQYF
-	TRBJ2-3	TRBD2	TRBV18	TGTGCCAGCTCACCGGTCCAAGCGGGGAGCACAGATACGCAGTATTTT	CASSPVQAGSTDTQYF
-	TRBJ2-3	TRBD2	TRBV14	TGTGCCAGCAGCCCTGGACTAGCAACAGATACGCAGTATTTT	CASSPGLATDTQYF
-	TRBJ1-1	-	TRBV7-2	TGTGCCAGCAGCTTACTTGGACTTATGAACACTGAAGCTTTCTTT	CASSLLGLMNTEAFF
-	TRBJ2-1	TRBD2	TRBV6-1	TGTGCCACCGGGACTAATATTGAGCAGTTCTTC	CATGTNIEQFF
-	TRBJ2-3	-	TRBV6-1	TGTGCCATAAAACAGGGTTCAGATACGCAGTATTTT	CAIKQGSDTQYF
-	TRBJ2-7	TRBD2	TRBV2	TGTGCCAGCAGTGTAGCGGGGGCTATCTACGAGCAGTACTTC	CASSVAGAIYEQYF
-	TRBJ1-2	-	TRBV2	TGTGCCAGCAGTGAATGGGGGGGATATAACTATGGCTACACCTTC	CASSEWGGYNYGYTF
-	TRBJ1-2	TRBD1	TRBV19	TGTGCCAGTAGTGCCCGGGACAGGGGGCTAAACTATGGCTACACCTTC	CASSARDRGLNYGYTF
once	TRBJ1-2	TRBD1	TRBV18	TGTGCCAGCTCGCAGGACAGGGTTAACTATGGCTACACCTTC	CASSQDRVNYGYTF
-	TRBJ1-2	TRBD1	TRBV2	TGTGCCAGCAGAGGACAGGCGAACTATGGCTACACCTTC	CASRGQANYGYTF
-	TRBJ1-6	-	TRBV19	TGTGCCAGTAGTACCCGACAGCATTCACCCCTCCACTTT	CASSTRQHSPLHF
-	TRBJ2-3	TRBD2	TRBV5-1	TGCGCCAGCAGCTTGGTAGCGGGGGGGCCGGGTACAGATACGCAGTATTTT	CASSLVAGGPGTDTQYF
-	TRBJ1-4	TRBD1	TRBV27	TGTGCCAGCAGCCAGGGGGCGTTGGTTGAAAAACTGTTTTTT	CASSQGALVEKLFF
-	TRBJ1-5	TRBD1	TRBV28	TGTGCCAGCAGTCGGACAGGGGGCTCCTATCAGCCCCAGCATTTT	CASSRTGGSYQPQHF
-	TRBJ1-6	-	TRBV4-1	TGCGCCAGCAGCCCCGAGACTTACCCCAATTCACCCCTCCACTTT	CASSPETYPNSPLHF
once	TRBJ1-2	-	TRBV4-2	TGTGCCAGCAGCCATGACTTGGTATTCTATGGCTACACCTTC	CASSHDLVFYGYTF
few	TRBJ2-1	-	TRBV5-1	TGCGCCAGCAGCTTGGAGTTCTATCCCCAGTTCTTC	CASSLEFYPQFF
-	TRBJ1-1	-	TRBV27	TGTGCCAGCAGTTCCCGGACACGAACTCTGAACACTGAAGCTTTCTTT	CASSSRTRTLNTEAFF
-	TRBJ1-5	TRBD1	TRBV2	TGTGCCAGCGCAAGACCGCTGACAGGGTTGGCGAACAATCAGCCCCAGCATTTT	CASARPLTGLANNQPQHF
-	TRBJ1-2	-	TRBV5-1	TGCGCCAGCAGCGAAGACAGCTATGGCTACACCTTC	CASSEDSYGYTF
-	TRBJ2-3	TRBD2	TRBV7-3	TGTGCCAGCAGCCTAATCGGGCCTAGCGGGGGCGCCAGGGCAGATACGCAGTATTTT	CASSLIGPSGGARADTQYF
-	TRBJ1-3	TRBD1	TRBV5-4	TGTGCCAGCAGCCCGGACAGGGGCTCTGGAAACACCATATATTTT	CASSPDRGSGNTIYF
-	TRBJ1-2	-	TRBV5-6	TGTGCCAGCAGCCAGGACACTAACTATGGCTACACCTTC	CASSQDTNYGYTF
-	TRBJ2-1	-	TRBV6-5	TGTGCCAGCACGTCAGGGGCGGAGCAGTTCTTC	CASTSGAEQFF
-	TRBJ2-7	TRBD2	TRBV13	TGTGCCAGCAGCTTCCCAGCGGGAGCGAGAGAGCAGTACTTC	CASSFPAGAREQYF
-	TRBJ2-1	TRBD2	TRBV28	TGTGCCAGCAGGACTAGCGGGACAGATGAGCAGTTCTTC	CASRTSGTDEQFF
-	TRBJ1-1	TRBD1	TRBV9	TGTGCCAGCAGCGGGCAACAGGGGGTGAATACTGAAGCTTTCTTT	CASSGQQGVNTEAFF
few	TRBJ1-2	-	TRBV30	TGTGCCTGGAGTGTGCAGTCCCGTAACTATGGCTACACCTTC	CAWSVQSRNYGYTF
-	TRBJ2-7	-	TRBV12-5	TGTGCTAGTGGTTTGGCCCTTACAGGGTCAAGGTCCTACGAGCAGTACTTC	CASGLALTGSRSYEQYF
-	TRBJ2-7	TRBD1	TRBV6-5	TGTGCCAGCAGCCGTGGGGACAGCTCCTACGAGCAGTACTTC	CASSRGDSSYEQYF
once	TRBJ1-2	TRBD1	TRBV28	TGTGCCAGCAGCCTAGGGGGCGCTGTTGGCTACACCTTC	CASSLGGAVGYTF
-	TRBJ2-7	-	TRBV7-3	TGTGCCAGCAGCTTACGAGGGAGCGGCGAGCAGTACTTC	CASSLRGSGEQYF
few	TRBJ2-1	TRBD2	TRBV6-5	TGTGCCAGCAGTTACGGCGGGAGGGGCCCCTACAATGAGCAGTTCTTC	CASSYGGRGPYNEQFF
-	TRBJ2-3	TRBD1	TRBV9	TGTGCCAGCAGCGACCTGGACAGGTCAGGTTTGGATACGCAGTATTTT	CASSDLDRSGLDTQYF
-	TRBJ1-3	-	TRBV5-5	TGTGCCAGCAGCTCTGCCGGCTCTGGAAACACCATATATTTT	CASSSAGSGNTIYF
-	TRBJ1-2	TRBD1	TRBV19	TGTGCCAGTAGTCCGCTAACAGGGGGTTCCTATGGCTACACCTTC	CASSPLTGGSYGYTF
once	TRBJ2-1	TRBD1	TRBV6-1	TGTGCCAGCAGTCAACAGGGGGCGACCTACAATGAGCAGTTCTTC	CASSQQGATYNEQFF
-	TRBJ2-5	TRBD1	TRBV7-8	TGTGCCAGCACCCTAGGCAGGGGGCAAGAGACCCAGTACTTC	CASTLGRGQETQYF